This T cell receptor (beta chain) was found in a study of shared clonotypes between healthy human individuals. Germline CDR1 and CDR2: SNHLY and FYNNEI. V was pared by 7 bases and J by 4 bases, with 10 bases of the junction left unmatched. This CDR3 contains 15 residues. Naive CD8 cells comprised CD45RO-negative, CCR7-positively selected cells, excluding terminally differentiated effector memory CD45RA+ cells. Generated by immunoSEQ multiplex PCR, the TCRdb table keeps only in-frame clones and is missing some. The repertoire includes around 620,000 clones, approximately 96% of them detected once, and around 0.12% sits in the top ten.

The sequenced sample consisted of naive CD8+ T cells sorted from blood. This receptor was obtained from a woman in her 30s in good health. The rearrangement joins TRBV2 to TRBJ2-1, with 7 bases fitting TRBD2. The CDR3 region is CASKLADAYYNEQFF. CDR3 DNA sequence: TGTGCCAGCAAGCTAGCGGACGCCTATTACAATGAGCAGTTCTTC.